One and the same sample provided the 15 T cell receptor beta chains below, sequenced in a study of molecular identifiers for immune sequencing clone quantification. TCRdb called the PCR reads again in MiXCR, with one record for every CDR3 protein. The sample includes 79,000 or so distinct CDR3 sequences, roughly 23% of them seen just once. Sequenced sample: naive CD8+ T cells from blood, with Jurkat cell RNA spiked in. Subset given: FACS-sorted CD8+CD4-CCR7+CD45RA+ naive T cells. The receptor set was obtained from a human donor in good health. Some libraries in this study had Jurkat cell RNA spiked in.

The table lists this clonotype with many counts. The chain links TRBV18 to TRBJ1-1; 7 nucleotides align to TRBD1. Germline V lookup: CDR1 KGHSH, CDR2 LQKENI. V was clipped by 3 bases and J by 6 bases; unmatched bases: 4. The CDR3 is made up of 13 amino acids. This CDR3 reads CASSPTGKAEAFF. The CDR3 DNA is TGTGCCAGCTCACCGACAGGGAAGGCTGAAGCTTTCTTT.

This clonotype was recorded at least ten times. V and J are TRBV15 and TRBJ2-7; no clear D gene. The V gene lost 4 bases and the J gene lost 4 bases, with 11 bases spanning the gap. The CDR3 contains 13 residues. CDR1 LNHNV and CDR2 YYDKDF come from the germline V gene (reference sequence). CDR3 residues: CATSTERGYEQYF. The CDR3 bases are TGTGCCACCAGCACAGAAAGAGGTTACGAGCAGTACTTC.

The chain joins TRBV7-6 to TRBJ2-7; D may be TRBD2 (6 bases). V gave up 4 bases and J gave up 2 bases, with 12 bases separating them. CDR1 SGHVS and CDR2 FNYEAQ come from the germline V gene. The CDR3 has 14 residues. CDR3 region: CASSSGRGTYEQYF. The CDR3 region has the DNA TGTGCCAGCAGCTCGGGACGGGGGACCTACGAGCAGTACTTC.

This clonotype showed up just a few times. The J gene is TRBJ2-4, the V gene TRBV12-3 or TRBV12-4; no clear D gene. V was shortened by 1 base and J by 9 bases, with 7 bases between the two germline ends. There are 12 residues in the CDR3. The CDR3 DNA is TGTGCCAGCAGTTTAGTCTTGGGCATTCAGTACTTC. This codes for CASSLVLGIQYF.

V gene TRBV7-2 combines with J gene TRBJ2-3; D may be TRBD2 (6 bases). This CDR3 is built from 18 residues. Per the germline V gene, CDR1 is SGHTA and CDR2 is FQGNSA. V was trimmed by 3 bases and J by 4 bases, leaving 23 bases between them. The CDR3 loop is CASSFSVVAARPPDTQYF. The CDR3 coding sequence is TGTGCCAGCAGCTTTTCGGTAGTAGCGGCCCGCCCCCCAGATACGCAGTATTTT.

In its sample, this clonotype was seen many times. The V and J genes are TRBV7-9 and TRBJ2-7; TRBD1 is a possible D gene (5 bases). V lost 5 bases and J lost 1, with 12 bases in between. The CDR3 covers 14 residues. CDR1 and CDR2 from the germline V gene are SEHNR and FQNEAQ (reference sequence). CDR3 nucleotides: TGTGCCAGCAGCCCCCCGACAGTTTCCTACGAGCAGTACTTC. Translating gives CASSPPTVSYEQYF. Combining the CDR3 with reference TRBV7-9 and TRBJ2-7 gives the whole variable domain DTGVSQNPRHKITKRGQNVTFRCDPISEHNRLYWYRQTLGQGPEFLTYFQNEAQLEKSRLLSDRFSAERPKGSFSTLEIQRTEQGDSAMYLCASSPPTVSYEQYFGPGTRLTVT.

This clonotype was counted only a few times. The chain employs TRBV5-8 and TRBJ2-1, with a possible D match to TRBD1 (6 bases). Germline assignment: CDR1 SGHTS and CDR2 YDEGEE. This CDR3 has 9 residues. V gave up 9 bases and J gave up 11 bases, with 9 bases separating them. The CDR3 nucleotides are TGTGCCACCAGGGACAAGCAGTTCTTC. As protein: CATRDKQFF.

In the case of this clonotype: A much larger clone differs by one base, so this may be a read error. V and J are TRBV10-3 and TRBJ2-7, with D maybe TRBD1 (5 bases). From germline, CDR1 is ENHRY and CDR2 SYGVKD. The CDR3 sequence is 13 residues long. The CDR3 DNA is TGTGCCAACAGTGACGGCAGGGTCTACGAGCAGTACTTC. Amino acid sequence: CANSDGRVYEQYF.

This clonotype was counted many times. The chain is built from TRBV9 and TRBJ1-1, with no clear D. Germline V lookup: CDR1 SGDLS, CDR2 YYNGEE. Trimming shortened V by 0 bases and J by 1 base, and 7 bases separated the two germline ends. This CDR3 comprises 14 residues. Here the CDR3 DNA reads TGTGCCAGCAGCGTAGGGGTCAGGAACACTGAAGCTTTCTTT. This encodes CASSVGVRNTEAFF.

There are a few counts of this clonotype. This sequence joins TRBV5-6 and TRBJ1-4, with 9 bases identical to TRBD1. CDR1 and CDR2 from the germline V gene are SGHDT and YYEEEE. This CDR3 comprises 17 residues. J lost 8 bases, V lost 4 bases, and 15 bases had no gene match. The CDR3 reads CASSNRGRDAGYEKLFF. The CDR3 DNA follows: TGTGCCAGCAGCAACAGGGGGCGAGACGCTGGTTACGAAAAACTGTTTTTT.

V usage is TRBV2 and J usage is TRBJ2-2; D remains ambiguous. This CDR3 comprises 15 residues. From germline, CDR1 is SNHLY and CDR2 FYNNEI. With 0 bases removed from V and 2 bases from J, the gap between germline ends came to 7 bases. This CDR3 is CASSEAVVNTGELFF. In nucleotides, the CDR3 is TGTGCCAGCAGTGAAGCGGTGGTTAACACCGGGGAGCTGTTTTTT.

In this sample, this clonotype turned up once. A much larger clone differs by one base, so this may be a read error. The genes are TRBV7-9 and TRBJ1-1; D gene ambiguous. The CDR3 covers 13 residues. Germline V CDR1 and CDR2: SEHNR, FQNEAQ (reference sequence). Trimming stripped 6 bases from V and 0 bases from J, with 8 bases between. The CDR3 reads CASSQPVNTEAFF. The CDR3 region has the DNA TGTGCCAGCAGTCAACCAGTGAACACTGAAGCTTTCTTT.

The chain couples TRBV11-2 to TRBJ1-3, with TRBD1 matching over 7 bases. After removal of 5 bases from V and 1 base from J, the junction contained 8 bases not matched to a gene. The CDR3 runs to 16 residues. Looked up from germline, CDR1 is SGHAT and CDR2 is FQNNGV. CDR3 sequence: CASSRQGGRSGNTIYF. The DNA of the CDR3 is TGTGCCAGCAGCAGACAGGGAGGAAGGTCTGGAAACACCATATATTTT.

V is TRBV20-1 and J is TRBJ2-6; TRBD1 is a possible D gene (6 bases). This CDR3 is built from 16 residues. The V and J ends lost 4 bases and 0 bases respectively, with 13 bases between them. In germline, CDR1 is DFQATT, CDR2 SNEGSKA (reference sequence). CDR3 nucleotides: TGCAGTGCTACTACAGGGACCAGCTCTGGGGCCAACGTCCTGACTTTC. Its protein product is CSATTGTSSGANVLTF.

This clonotype was recorded at least ten times. The V call is TRBV25-1, the J call TRBJ2-7; D unclear. CDR3 length: 11 amino acids. V lost 0 bases and J lost 6, with 3 bases in between. CDR1 and CDR2 from the germline V gene are MGHDK and SYGVNS. The CDR3 DNA reads as TGTGCCAGCAGTGAATATGGCGAGCAGTACTTC. It is translated as CASSEYGEQYF.